This T cell receptor (beta chain) is drawn from a study of T cell changes during pregnancy in multiple sclerosis. Trimming stripped 5 bases from V and 1 base from J, with 14 bases between. The CDR3 runs to 15 residues. Germline CDR1 is LNHDA and CDR2 is SQIVND (reference sequence). Only in-frame clones appear in the TCRdb table, and some are missing; sequencing was by immunoSEQ multiplex PCR. The table shows 29,000 or so clones, with about 89% occurring only once. The chain couples TRBV19 to TRBJ1-2, with unresolved D. Material: CD8+ T cells from peripheral blood mononuclear cells, obtained after pregnancy. This receptor was obtained from a female donor with multiple sclerosis, enrolled in a pregnancy study. This chain's CDR3 is CASSYGDEYNYGYTF. The CDR3 DNA sequence: TGTGCCAGTAGTTACGGGGATGAATATAACTATGGCTACACCTTC.